This TCR beta chain was found in a study of blood T cell repertoires in COVID-19. Here immunoSEQ multiplex PCR was the method, and the copy in TCRdb shows in-frame clones only, minus some. This table has some 330,000 clones, around 86% appearing once. Cohort 3 recovery required two negative PCRs, clearance, or symptom resolution. With 3 bases removed from V and 6 bases from J, the gap between germline ends came to 16 bases. Germline V gene data show CDR1 as SGHDT and CDR2 as YYEEEE. The length of the CDR3 is 14 residues. This clonotype originated in a man aged 30 to 45 who had recovered from COVID-19. The rearrangement uses TRBV5-6 and TRBJ2-7; the D gene is possibly TRBD1 (5 bases). The specimen sequenced was PBMCs or T cells enriched from blood (not recorded which). CDR3 sequence: CASSSPGQKREQYF. For the CDR3, the DNA is TGTGCCAGCAGCTCCCCCGGACAAAAGCGCGAGCAGTACTTC. The full variable domain, its missing parts supplied by reference TRBV5-6 and TRBJ2-7, is DAGVTQSPTHLIKTRGQQVTLRCSPKSGHDTVSWYQQALGQGPQFIFQYYEEEERQRGNFPDRFSGHQFPNYSSELNVNALLLGDSALYLCASSSPGQKREQYFGPGTRLTVT.